This T cell receptor (beta chain) originates from a study of T cell responses to AZD1222 COVID-19 vaccine. Comment on this clone: Antigen unknown.

Overall study findings and caveats: Repertoire sampling was restricted to post-peak T cell response timepoints. Vaccination with two AZD1222 doses was followed by a rise in Spike-specific TCR breadth and depth.

Using immunoSEQ multiplex PCR, the repertoire was profiled, and TCRdb retains in-frame clones only, with some absent. The profile shows 140,000 to 150,000 clones, roughly nine tenths of them singletons. The length of the CDR3 is 17 residues. With 3 bases clipped from V and 4 bases from J, the junction kept 12 bases outside the gene matches. Germline V gene lookup returns CDR1 SGDLS and CDR2 YYNGEE. This receptor was obtained from an adult who received the AZD1222 COVID-19 vaccine. The chain links TRBV9 to TRBJ2-1; TRBD1 matches at 8 bases. This specimen was peripheral blood, taken 28 days after the second AZD1222 dose. The CDR3 bases are TGTGCCAGCAGCGGGGGGACAGGAGAGGGACGTTACAATGAGCAGTTCTTC. Its translation: CASSGGTGEGRYNEQFF.